The T cell receptor beta chain under discussion was sequenced for a study of T-cell memory formation after mild COVID-19. Study results and limitations: Confirmation of SARS-CoV-2 specificity was lacking for second-wave clones peaking day 37.

TCRdb re-analysed the 5' RACE reads in MiXCR, keeping a single row per CDR3 protein. The profile shows roughly 200,000 distinct CDR3 sequences, about 17% of them singletons. In its sample, this clonotype was seen a few times. Its antigen remains unidentified. The CDR3 runs 14 residues. Germline-derived CDR1 and CDR2 are DFQATT and SNEGSKA (reference sequence). V trimming: 2 bases; J trimming: 9 bases; junction bases outside the gene matches: 6. The V and J genes are TRBV20-1 and TRBJ2-1, with 11 bases lining up with TRBD2. The receptor was isolated from an adult woman who had mild COVID-19 (a few samples of this study predate the infection). Cell type and time point are not known. Sequencing was done on a sample of PBMCs or a T cell subset sorted from them (not recorded which). Here the CDR3 DNA reads TGCAGTGCTAGACCTCTAGCGGGAGGAGTTGAGCAGTTCTTC. It encodes CSARPLAGGVEQFF.